This T cell receptor beta chain was profiled in a study of Graves' ophthalmopathy and Graves' hyperthyroidism. Whole-study findings and limits: Discriminating ophthalmopathy from stable hyperthyroidism, a 13-signature model attained a sensitivity of about 85% and a specificity of around 77%.

CDR3 regions of TCR beta were amplified from RNA transcripts. RT-PCR with HTBI primers came first, then second-round multiplex PCR. MiXCR was run by TCRdb on the multiplex PCR reads, yielding one entry per CDR3 protein. This table holds 300,000 to 450,000 distinct CDR3 sequences, approximately 18% found once. The study excluded patients with other autoimmune diseases, uncontrolled infections, pregnancy or lactation. Per germline, CDR1 MGHRA and CDR2 YSYEKL. This CDR3 has 16 residues. V lost 1 base and J lost 1, with 14 bases in between. This clonotype was observed at least ten times. Its antigen is undetermined.

The specimen sequenced was peripheral blood. This TCR was recovered from an adult woman with stable Graves' hyperthyroidism. V and J are TRBV4-1 and TRBJ2-7, with D unresolved. The CDR3 loop reads CASSQVGAVSSYEQYF. The DNA of the CDR3 is TGCGCCAGCAGCCAAGTTGGAGCAGTTAGTTCCTACGAGCAGTACTTC.